Shown below are 9 T cell receptor beta chains from a single sample sequenced in a study of control samples from healthy donors and cancer patients. Libraries were prepared by immunoSEQ multiplex PCR; TCRdb keeps only in-frame clonotypes and omits some of them. The sample has some 170,000 clones, roughly 94% seen once; the top ten hold 12% to 15%. Material for sequencing was PBMCs. These receptors came from a man in his fifties or sixties with colorectal cancer.

The CDR3 reads CASSVGQGSYEQYF. DNA for the CDR3: TGTGCCAGCAGCGTTGGACAGGGCTCCTACGAGCAGTACTTC. The chain couples TRBV5-6 to TRBJ2-7; 8 bases align to TRBD1. Germline trimming cut 4 bases from V and 0 bases from J; bases unmatched to any gene: 3. The CDR3 spans 14 residues. Looked up from germline, CDR1 is SGHDT and CDR2 is YYEEEE.

The chain combines TRBV5-1 with TRBJ2-2; maybe TRBD1 (6 bases). V shed 0 bases and J shed 6 bases, with 12 bases lying between them. CDR3 length equals 15 residues. The germline CDR1 and CDR2 sequences are SGHRS and YFSETQ. CDR3 loop: CASSLVQGVSGELFF. CDR3 in DNA: TGCGCCAGCAGCTTGGTACAGGGAGTCTCCGGGGAGCTGTTTTTT.

This rearrangement joins TRBV19 to TRBJ1-1, with 9 bases fitting TRBD1. J gave up 0 bases and V 4 bases, and 6 bases lay outside the gene matches. The CDR3 totals 16 residues. The V gene's germline CDR1 is LNHDA and CDR2 SQIVND (reference sequence). CDR3 in amino acids: CASSRGQGRMNTEAFF. Written as DNA, the CDR3 is TGTGCCAGTAGTAGGGGACAGGGCAGGATGAACACTGAAGCTTTCTTT. Together with reference TRBV19 and TRBJ1-1, the CDR3 gives the full variable domain: DGGITQSPKYLFRKEGQNVTLSCEQNLNHDAMYWYRQDPGQGLRLIYYSQIVNDFQKGDIAEGYSVSREKKESFPLTVTSAQKNPTAFYLCASSRGQGRMNTEAFFGQGTRLTVV.

As concerns this clone: The sample carries other DNA sequences with the same CDR3. The chain has TRBV9 and TRBJ2-5, with 8 bases fitting TRBD2. V trimming: 0 bases; J trimming: 5 bases; junction bases outside the gene matches: 3. The germline gives CDR1 SGDLS, CDR2 YYNGEE. The length of the CDR3 is 14 residues. CDR3 in DNA: TGTGCCAGCAGCGTAGCGGGGGGGCCGGAGACCCAGTACTTC. Protein sequence: CASSVAGGPETQYF.

The chain couples TRBV27 to TRBJ1-2; a weak D match, TRBD1 (5 bases). Trimming took off 2 bases at V and 4 bases at J, with 8 bases between the two ends. CDR1 is MNHEY, CDR2 SMNVEV, per germline (reference sequence). CDR3 length: 13 amino acids. The CDR3 protein is CASSLQGGYGYTF. DNA of the CDR3: TGTGCCAGCAGTTTACAGGGAGGCTATGGCTACACCTTC.

The rearrangement links TRBV7-8 to TRBJ2-3; 11 nucleotides match TRBD2. With 2 bases clipped from V and 0 bases from J, the junction kept 10 bases outside the gene matches. Germline lookup yields CDR1 SGHVS and CDR2 FQNEAQ. This CDR3 contains 19 residues. CDR3 loop: CASSLTSLAGGLSTDTQYF. The CDR3 nucleotides are TGTGCCAGCAGCTTAACATCGCTAGCGGGGGGACTTAGCACAGATACGCAGTATTTT. Using reference TRBV7-8 and TRBJ2-3 for the parts outside the CDR3, the full variable domain is GAGVSQSPRYKVAKRGQDVALRCDPISGHVSLFWYQQALGQGPEFLTYFQNEAQLDKSGLPSDRFFAERPEGSVSTLKIQRTQQEDSAVYLCASSLTSLAGGLSTDTQYFGPGTRLTVL.

The chain recombines TRBV15 with TRBJ1-6, with unresolved D. Germline CDR1 reads LNHNV; CDR2 reads YYDKDF (reference sequence). The CDR3 totals 16 residues. The germline V and J ends were trimmed by 0 bases and 4 bases, with 10 bases remaining between them. CDR3 DNA sequence: TGTGCCACCAGCAGAGATCCCAATTCTTATAATTCACCCCTCCACTTT. Protein product: CATSRDPNSYNSPLHF.

This sequence joins TRBV7-9 and TRBJ1-1, with D tentatively TRBD1 (5 bases). In germline, CDR1 is SEHNR, CDR2 FQNEAQ (reference sequence). The ends were cut back, 2 bases at V and 10 bases at J, with 17 bases in the middle. The CDR3 has 14 amino acids. The CDR3 loop reads CASSLPALGAGAFF. CDR3 in DNA: TGTGCCAGCAGCTTACCCGCTCTTGGGGCTGGAGCTTTCTTT.

The chain employs TRBV6-2 or TRBV6-3 and TRBJ1-1, with 7 bases that match TRBD1. The V segment lost 3 bases and the J segment 9 bases; nucleotides outside the gene matches: 7. Looked up from germline, CDR1 is MNHEY and CDR2 is SVGEGT. The CDR3 sequence is 13 residues long. CDR3 nucleotides: TGTGCCAGCAGTTATGAGGGGGCGACCAAAGCTTTCTTT. It codes for CASSYEGATKAFF.